The entry that follows covers one T cell receptor beta chain sequence. CDR3 length: 16 residues. Germline values: CDR1 MDHEN, CDR2 SYDVKM. Trimming removed 5 bases at V and 5 bases at J, with 19 bases between. Authors' analysis steps: It was from reference gene primer amplification that nucleated cell counts were estimated. The data were produced by immunoSEQ multiplex PCR, yet TCRdb's version contains in-frame clones alone and is incomplete. V and J calls and clone size are copied from that table; D and trimming were computed from the DNA. The repertoire holds under 300,000 clones, with roughly 85% as singletons. This sample was taken from a study of blood T cell repertoires in COVID-19.

The sequence came from a woman between 50 and 59 years old who had recovered from COVID-19. This chain uses TRBV28 with TRBJ1-5; D perhaps matches TRBD1 (5 bases). The sample consisted of peripheral blood. The CDR3 spells CASSPEGAGPHQPQHF. CDR3 nucleotide sequence: TGTGCCAGCAGTCCTGAAGGGGCAGGACCACATCAGCCCCAGCATTTT.